Below, one T cell receptor beta chain is given with its context. Profiling relied on immunoSEQ multiplex PCR, and the TCRdb table lists in-frame clones only, not all of them. The sample records 140,000 to 150,000 clones, 80% to 90% being singletons. The V and J ends lost 1 base and 0 bases respectively, with 7 bases between them. The CDR3 length is 15 residues. Germline CDR1 LGHDT, CDR2 YNNKEL (reference sequence). This entry is derived from a study of T cell responses to AZD1222 COVID-19 vaccine. The sequencing used peripheral blood, collected on day 0 of AZD1222 vaccination. This sequence joins TRBV3-1 (or the pseudogene TRBV3-2) and TRBJ1-3, with D uncertain. The sequence came from an adult in good health. DNA for the CDR3: TGTGCCAGCAGCCAAGGACCCTTCTCTGGAAACACCATATATTTT. Its protein is CASSQGPFSGNTIYF.